These 15 T cell receptor beta chains were all obtained from the same sample, sequenced in a study of T cell changes during pregnancy in multiple sclerosis. This table comes from immunoSEQ multiplex PCR, and its TCRdb copy is limited to in-frame clones, with some not included. The sample consists of about 83,000 clones, about 90% of them appearing once. The sample here was PBMCs, taken in the first trimester of pregnancy. The receptors shown here come from a female donor in good health, serving as a control in a pregnancy study. Some clones in this sample may be carry-over from other donors' samples.

The V gene is TRBV28, the J gene TRBJ2-7, with 11 bases fitting TRBD2. CDR3 size: 12 residues. Looked up from germline, CDR1 is MDHEN and CDR2 is SYDVKM. Written as DNA, the CDR3 is TGTACTAGCGGGAGCACCAAGTACGAGCAGTACTTC. Translation: CTSGSTKYEQYF.

The chain joins TRBV5-1 to TRBJ2-3, with 8 nucleotides matching TRBD1. The V segment lost 0 bases and the J segment 6 bases; nucleotides outside the gene matches: 6. The CDR3 has 15 amino acids. Germline V gives CDR1 SGHRS, CDR2 YFSETQ. The chain's CDR3 is CASSLGTGKWDTQYF. CDR3 sequence (DNA): TGCGCCAGCAGCTTGGGGACAGGGAAGTGGGATACGCAGTATTTT.

This sequence joins TRBV5-1 and TRBJ1-4; D is possibly TRBD1 (5 bases). Germline values: CDR1 SGHRS, CDR2 YFSETQ. V dropped 0 bases and J dropped 5 bases, with 14 bases sitting between them. The CDR3 spans 16 residues. The CDR3 loop is CASSLGSGITNEKLFF. CDR3 nucleotides: TGCGCCAGCAGCTTGGGATCAGGGATTACCAATGAAAAACTGTTTTTT.

The genes are TRBV9 and TRBJ2-7; 9 bases agree with TRBD2. The germline V gene encodes CDR1 SGDLS and CDR2 YYNGEE. Trimming removed 0 bases from V and 2 bases from J; junction bases left unmatched: 3. The CDR3 has 15 amino acids. The CDR3 DNA reads as TGTGCCAGCAGCGTAGTCGCGGGAGGGCCCTACGAGCAGTACTTC. It is translated as CASSVVAGGPYEQYF.

In its sample, this clone was seen once. This rearrangement joins TRBV5-6 to TRBJ2-5, with a tentative D call TRBD1 (6 bases). CDR1 is SGHDT, CDR2 YYEEEE, per germline. There are 16 residues in the CDR3. The V and J ends lost 0 bases and 5 bases respectively, with 17 bases between them. The CDR3: CASSLGGHSTGETQYF. As DNA, the CDR3 is TGTGCCAGCAGCTTGGGGGGACATTCAACGGGGGAGACCCAGTACTTC.

V and J are TRBV27 and TRBJ2-7; weak D call: TRBD2 (5 bases). Per the germline V gene, CDR1 is MNHEY and CDR2 is SMNVEV (reference sequence). The CDR3 has 13 amino acids. V lost 6 bases and J lost 6, with 15 bases in between. The CDR3 DNA reads TGTGCCAGCAGCTCTAGCAGATTACCCGAGCAGTACTTC. Translated: CASSSSRLPEQYF.

The chain combines TRBV4-1 with TRBJ2-1; 7 bases map to TRBD1. There are 16 residues in the CDR3. The V segment lost 0 bases and the J segment 3 bases; nucleotides outside the gene matches: 5. The germline CDR1 and CDR2 sequences are MGHRA and YSYEKL. The CDR3 here is CASSQELGGSYNEQFF. DNA for the CDR3: TGCGCCAGCAGCCAAGAACTAGGGGGCAGCTACAATGAGCAGTTCTTC.

The J gene is TRBJ1-2, the V gene TRBV9; the D is unclear. CDR3 length equals 15 residues. Germline CDR1 is SGDLS and CDR2 is YYNGEE. V shed 4 bases and J shed 10 bases, with 23 bases lying between them. CDR3 nucleotides: TGTGCCAGCAGCTCTTCTGACAAGGCCCGGATGAACTACACCTTC. It specifies CASSSSDKARMNYTF.

This clone was observed a few times. This chain connects TRBV10-1 to TRBJ2-7; D is possibly TRBD2 (6 bases). The CDR3 has 12 residues. V dropped 3 bases and J dropped 5 bases, with 8 bases sitting between them. Germline values: CDR1 WNHNN, CDR2 SYGVQD (reference sequence). CDR3 amino acids: CASSDGGNEQYF. CDR3 nucleotide sequence: TGCGCCAGCAGTGACGGAGGGAACGAGCAGTACTTC.

The table lists this clone with a count of one. The chain couples TRBV28 to TRBJ2-3; 10 positions match TRBD1. V shed 5 bases and J 6 bases; nucleotides not matched to a gene: 5. This CDR3 spans 14 amino acids. The V gene's germline CDR1 is MDHEN and CDR2 SYDVKM. The CDR3 sequence: CASSRGTGEDTQYF. The CDR3 nucleotides read TGTGCCAGCAGTAGAGGGACAGGGGAGGATACGCAGTATTTT.

V and J are TRBV2 and TRBJ1-5, with a possible D match to TRBD1 (6 bases). The CDR3 loop spans 15 amino acids. Germline values: CDR1 SNHLY, CDR2 FYNNEI. Between the trimmed V and J ends, which lost 3 bases and 6 bases, there was a span of 15 bases. As DNA, the CDR3 is TGTGCCAGCAGTGAGGCGGGGGGGCGCGGTCAGCCCCAGCATTTT. It encodes CASSEAGGRGQPQHF.

This rearrangement joins TRBV9 to TRBJ2-2, with a weak D call TRBD2 (5 bases). The length of the CDR3 is 14 residues. Germline assignment: CDR1 SGDLS and CDR2 YYNGEE. V was pared by 0 bases and J by 9 bases, with 12 bases between. The CDR3 DNA reads as TGTGCCAGCAGCGTAGGGCTGGCGGGCCGGGAGCTGTTTTTT. Its protein is CASSVGLAGRELFF.

In its sample, this clone was seen a few times. This sequence joins TRBV7-2 and TRBJ1-1; D not certain. The V gene lost 2 bases and the J gene lost 0 bases, with 10 bases spanning the gap. Germline values: CDR1 SGHTA, CDR2 FQGNSA. The CDR3 is made up of 15 amino acids. The DNA of the CDR3 is TGTGCCAGCAGCTTATCCACAGCCCTGAACACTGAAGCTTTCTTT. Its translation is CASSLSTALNTEAFF.

The CDR3 spells CASSGRTSGSSDNEQFF. In DNA, the CDR3 is TGTGCCAGCAGCGGGAGGACTAGCGGGAGTTCTGACAATGAGCAGTTCTTC. This chain links TRBV9 with TRBJ2-1; the match to TRBD2 covers 13 bases. CDR3 length: 17 amino acids. J lost 5 bases, V lost 3 bases, and 8 bases had no gene match. CDR1 is SGDLS, CDR2 YYNGEE, per germline.

The CDR3 DNA sequence: TGTGCCAGCAGCTCTCCGCTAGCGGGGGGCGGCTCCTACAATGAGCAGTTCTTC. Its translation is CASSSPLAGGGSYNEQFF. V usage is TRBV11-2 and J usage is TRBJ2-1; TRBD2 matches 11 bases. Germline V gene lookup returns CDR1 SGHAT and CDR2 FQNNGV. The CDR3 loop spans 18 amino acids. The V and J ends lost 4 bases and 0 bases, in that order; junction bases with no gene match: 8. The full variable domain, in which reference TRBV11-2 and TRBJ2-1 provide the parts outside the CDR3, is EAGVAQSPRYKIIEKRQSVAFWCNPISGHATLYWYQQILGQGPKLLIQFQNNGVVDDSQLPKDRFSAERLKGVDSTLKIQPAKLEDSAVYLCASSSPLAGGGSYNEQFFGPGTRLTVL.